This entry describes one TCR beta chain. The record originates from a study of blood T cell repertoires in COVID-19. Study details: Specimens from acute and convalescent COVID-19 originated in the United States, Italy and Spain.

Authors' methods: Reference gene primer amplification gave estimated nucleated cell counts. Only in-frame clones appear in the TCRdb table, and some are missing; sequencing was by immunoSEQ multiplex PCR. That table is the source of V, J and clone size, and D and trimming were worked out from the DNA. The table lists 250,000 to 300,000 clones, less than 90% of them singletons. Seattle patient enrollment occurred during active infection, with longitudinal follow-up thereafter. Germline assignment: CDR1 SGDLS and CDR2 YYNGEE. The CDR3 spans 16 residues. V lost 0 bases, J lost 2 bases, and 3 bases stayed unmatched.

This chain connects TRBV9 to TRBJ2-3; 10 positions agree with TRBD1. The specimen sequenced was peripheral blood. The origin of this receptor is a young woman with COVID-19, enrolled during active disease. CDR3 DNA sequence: TGTGCCAGCAGCGTAGCTGGACAGGGGGTCACAGATACGCAGTATTTT. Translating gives CASSVAGQGVTDTQYF.